This is a list of T cell receptor beta chains from one sample in a study of CD8 T cells in ankylosing spondylitis. TCRdb re-analysed the 5' RACE reads in MiXCR, keeping a single row per CDR3 protein. The sample shows about 330,000 distinct CDR3 sequences, 8% of them seen only once. Sequences were obtained from blood, either unsorted or a sorted T cell fraction (not recorded which). The receptors here all came from a male donor with ankylosing spondylitis. Each CDR3 is given with its conserved first and last residue. Fields, in order: D gene, J gene, V gene, clone size, CDR3 DNA, CDR3 protein. The D gene is left open where the match is weak. Clone size is shown for a subset of rows, as once, few, many or a class of expanded clone.

D gene: TRBD2
J gene: TRBJ2-1
V gene: TRBV29-1
clone size: few
CDR3 DNA: TGCAGCGTACGACTAGCGGGAGCCAACTACAATGAGCAGTTCTTC
CDR3 protein: CSVRLAGANYNEQFF

D gene: TRBD1
J gene: TRBJ2-2
V gene: TRBV20-1
clone size: many
CDR3 DNA: TGCAGTGCTAGGGACAGGATTACCGGGGAGCTGTTTTTT
CDR3 protein: CSARDRITGELFF

D gene: NA
J gene: TRBJ1-2
V gene: TRBV20-1
clone size: NA
CDR3 DNA: TGCAGTGCTAGAAAGCCAGAATATGGCTACACCTTC
CDR3 protein: CSARKPEYGYTF

D gene: NA
J gene: TRBJ2-4
V gene: TRBV6-2/TRBV6-3
clone size: many
CDR3 DNA: TGTGCCAGCAGTTCACGAAACATTCAGTACTTC
CDR3 protein: CASSSRNIQYF

D gene: TRBD1
J gene: TRBJ1-2
V gene: TRBV6-1
clone size: NA
CDR3 DNA: TGTGCCAGCAGTGGGCAGGGGGCGGTCTATGGCTACACCTTC
CDR3 protein: CASSGQGAVYGYTF

D gene: NA
J gene: TRBJ2-5
V gene: TRBV20-1
clone size: NA
CDR3 DNA: TGCAGTGCTAGAGGTGCGGGGGCCGAGACCCAGTACTTC
CDR3 protein: CSARGAGAETQYF

D gene: NA
J gene: TRBJ1-5
V gene: TRBV19
clone size: few
CDR3 DNA: TGTGCCAGTAAATTGGAGAGCAATCAGCCCCAGCATTTT
CDR3 protein: CASKLESNQPQHF

D gene: TRBD1
J gene: TRBJ1-1
V gene: TRBV29-1
clone size: NA
CDR3 DNA: TGCAGCGTTGACGTTACGGACAGGTTGACTGAAGCTTTCTTT
CDR3 protein: CSVDVTDRLTEAFF

D gene: TRBD2
J gene: TRBJ2-1
V gene: TRBV10-3
clone size: NA
CDR3 DNA: TGTGCCATCAGTGGGACTAGCTGGAATGAGCAGTTCTTC
CDR3 protein: CAISGTSWNEQFF

D gene: TRBD2
J gene: TRBJ2-7
V gene: TRBV3-1
clone size: many
CDR3 DNA: TGTGCCAGCAGCCGAGGAGGACTAGCGGGAGCCCACGAGCAGTACTTC
CDR3 protein: CASSRGGLAGAHEQYF

D gene: NA
J gene: TRBJ2-3
V gene: TRBV5-1
clone size: few
CDR3 DNA: TGCGCCAGCAGCTTGTTTCTGATCGCAGATACGCAGTATTTT
CDR3 protein: CASSLFLIADTQYF

D gene: TRBD2
J gene: TRBJ2-3
V gene: TRBV11-2
clone size: NA
CDR3 DNA: TGTGCCAGCAGCTTCCTAGCGGGAGTACCGGATACGCAGTATTTT
CDR3 protein: CASSFLAGVPDTQYF

D gene: TRBD2
J gene: TRBJ2-3
V gene: TRBV7-2
clone size: many
CDR3 DNA: TGTGCCAGCAGCAAACTAGCGCTAACAGATACGCAGTATTTT
CDR3 protein: CASSKLALTDTQYF

D gene: NA
J gene: TRBJ2-6
V gene: TRBV5-1
clone size: NA
CDR3 DNA: TGCGCCAGCAGCTCGGCTAGGGGTGCTGGGGCCAACGTCCTGACTTTC
CDR3 protein: CASSSARGAGANVLTF

D gene: TRBD2
J gene: TRBJ2-3
V gene: TRBV7-6
clone size: few
CDR3 DNA: TGTGCCAGCAGCATTAGACCGGGACTAGCGGCTAGCACAGATACGCAGTATTTT
CDR3 protein: CASSIRPGLAASTDTQYF

D gene: NA
J gene: TRBJ2-7
V gene: TRBV4-1
clone size: NA
CDR3 DNA: TGCGCCAGCAGCCATCCCCGGGAGTGGGGGGAGCAGTACTTC
CDR3 protein: CASSHPREWGEQYF

D gene: NA
J gene: TRBJ1-1
V gene: TRBV20-1
clone size: few
CDR3 DNA: TGCAGTGCTAGGCGGAGGGGGAACACTGAAGCTTTCTTT
CDR3 protein: CSARRRGNTEAFF

D gene: NA
J gene: TRBJ2-2
V gene: TRBV6-1
clone size: few
CDR3 DNA: TGTGCCAGCAGGAAAACAGGGCCCGGGGAGCTGTTTTTT
CDR3 protein: CASRKTGPGELFF

D gene: NA
J gene: TRBJ2-7
V gene: TRBV4-1
clone size: NA
CDR3 DNA: TGCGCCAGCAGCCCCGAATCCTTTAGCCGTGGCTACGAGCAGTACTTC
CDR3 protein: CASSPESFSRGYEQYF

D gene: NA
J gene: TRBJ2-5
V gene: TRBV12-3/TRBV12-4
clone size: NA
CDR3 DNA: TGTGCCAGCAGTCGGAACACAGAGACCCAGTACTTC
CDR3 protein: CASSRNTETQYF

D gene: NA
J gene: TRBJ1-3
V gene: TRBV27
clone size: NA
CDR3 DNA: TGTGCCAGCAGGCCCCCCATATATTTT
CDR3 protein: CASRPPIYF

D gene: NA
J gene: TRBJ1-1
V gene: TRBV5-1
clone size: many
CDR3 DNA: TGCGCCAGCAGCTTGATGAATCCCGGCAGGAGGAGTGAAGCTTTCTTT
CDR3 protein: CASSLMNPGRRSEAFF

D gene: TRBD2
J gene: TRBJ2-2
V gene: TRBV9
clone size: NA
CDR3 DNA: TGTGCCAGCAGCCCCCTTTCACTAGCGCCCTCAGGGGAGCTGTTTTTT
CDR3 protein: CASSPLSLAPSGELFF

D gene: TRBD2
J gene: TRBJ2-4
V gene: TRBV2
clone size: NA
CDR3 DNA: TGTGCCAGCAGTGAACGGGGAGCGGGAGGGGACATTCAGTACTTC
CDR3 protein: CASSERGAGGDIQYF

D gene: NA
J gene: TRBJ1-5
V gene: TRBV12-3/TRBV12-4
clone size: few
CDR3 DNA: TGTGCCAGCAGTTCGCCGACGGGACTTAGCAATCAGCCCCAGCATTTT
CDR3 protein: CASSSPTGLSNQPQHF

D gene: NA
J gene: TRBJ1-4
V gene: TRBV20-1
clone size: NA
CDR3 DNA: TGCAGTGCTAGACACCTCAGGTGGACTAATGAAAAACTGTTTTTT
CDR3 protein: CSARHLRWTNEKLFF

D gene: NA
J gene: TRBJ2-1
V gene: TRBV29-1
clone size: many
CDR3 DNA: TGCAGCGTTGTGGTTCGTTCTCGCCGGTTATACAATGAGCAGTTCTTC
CDR3 protein: CSVVVRSRRLYNEQFF

D gene: TRBD2
J gene: TRBJ2-7
V gene: TRBV7-8
clone size: NA
CDR3 DNA: TGTGCCAGCAGTACAACTAGCGGGAGTAGCGAGCAGTACTTC
CDR3 protein: CASSTTSGSSEQYF

D gene: TRBD2
J gene: TRBJ2-2
V gene: TRBV27
clone size: NA
CDR3 DNA: TGTGCCAGCAGTCCCTATAGGGACTACCAGGGCACCGGGGAGCTGTTTTTT
CDR3 protein: CASSPYRDYQGTGELFF